This T cell receptor (beta chain) was captured by sequencing in a study of blood T cell repertoires in COVID-19 (dated by TCRdb to 2018 to 2020). Regarding the research as a whole: Collaborator samples came from the United States, Italy and Spain and covered acute and convalescent phases of COVID-19. The material from the prospective study consisted of cDNA or gDNA derived from T cells, B-cell-depleted T cells, or PBMCs. The dataset comprised deeply sampled blood TCRbeta repertoires from subjects exposed to, actively infected with, or recovered from COVID-19. A freely available public database, intended as a resource for researchers studying the immune response to SARS-CoV-2, is where the repertoires were released. The samples were drawn from the first 160 participants of the ongoing ImmuneRACE study and from 1,200 or so subjects provided by 6 global collaborators. The sample metadata nearly always contained a de-identified subject ID, COVID-19 status, age in years and sex. Where available, HLA class I and class II types were taken from metadata supplied by the sample provider and were not determined by assay-based typing.

The study at large found these results: The amount of clinical and demographic metadata varied by source and participant and was provided uncurated.

CDR1 is given as MNHEY and CDR2 as SMNVEV, both from the germline V gene (reference sequence). CDR3 length: 16 amino acids, cysteine to phenylalanine. Here the CDR3 DNA is all that survives: 48 bases in frame from base 1. V ends up 4 bases short and J 0 bases short, with an unmatched junction base count of 4. Participants in the prospective study were enrolled through a virtual design, were aged roughly 18 to 100 years, and lived in roughly 24 United States geographic areas. To assign participants to cohorts, the prospective study relied on clinical history that participants themselves reported in a screening survey and a study questionnaire. For ImmuneRACE Cohort 3, a participant was defined as recovered based on two consecutive negative NP/OP PCR tests, clearance by a healthcare professional, or resolution of symptoms. Mobile phlebotomists in the prospective study collected whole blood, serum and a nasopharyngeal or oropharyngeal swab from every participant. Over an approximately two-month period, participants in the prospective study had the option of providing additional blood draws and questionnaires. Blood samples from the prospective study were shipped frozen or at room temperature prior to DNA extraction.

The immunoSEQ Assay, a bias-controlled multiplex PCR, was used to amplify TCRbeta CDR3 regions from genomic DNA. Per the source publication's procedure: Nucleated cell counts per sample were estimated from amplification of reference gene primers within the assay. To quantify the absolute abundance of each unique TCRbeta CDR3 rearrangement, sequence reads were collapsed and filtered. For each sample, productive Simpson clonality was calculated by taking the square root of Simpson's diversity index across productive rearrangements. This immuneACCESS table, as held by TCRdb, lists in-frame sequences with V and J called but not all clones. Of the missing ones, under half trace to an unresolved V gene in checked studies; the others have no known cause. D and trimming were read from the DNA, whereas the V and J calls and clone size are those reported in that table. For this sample the table gives approximately 490,000 clones, of which roughly nine tenths were detected only once. 8.3% of the sample belongs to the ten largest clones.

Comment on this clone: Its recognized antigen is unknown. Base quality data are lacking; no much larger clone is found one base away.

Sequenced input: PBMCs or T cells enriched from blood (not recorded which). Rearrangement joined TRBV27 to TRBJ1-4; TRBD1 agrees with 8 junctional bases. The sequence was collected from a woman aged 60-70 years who had recovered from COVID-19. Here the CDR3 is given as CASSYRGGPTNEKLFF. Here is the DNA: TGTGCCAGCAGTTACAGGGGGGGGCCAACTAATGAAAAACTGTTTTTT.